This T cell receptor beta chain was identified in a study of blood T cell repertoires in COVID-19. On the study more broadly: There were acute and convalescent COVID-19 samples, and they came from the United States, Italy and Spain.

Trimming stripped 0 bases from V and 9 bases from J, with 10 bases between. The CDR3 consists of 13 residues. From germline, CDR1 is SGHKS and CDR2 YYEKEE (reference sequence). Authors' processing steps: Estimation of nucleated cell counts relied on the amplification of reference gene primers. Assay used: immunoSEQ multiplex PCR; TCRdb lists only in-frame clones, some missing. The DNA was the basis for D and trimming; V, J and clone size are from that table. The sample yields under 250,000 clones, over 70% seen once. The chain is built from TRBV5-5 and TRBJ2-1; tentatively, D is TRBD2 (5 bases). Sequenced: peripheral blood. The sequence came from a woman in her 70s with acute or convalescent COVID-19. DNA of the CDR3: TGTGCCAGCAGCTTGGTCGGAGGTATTGAGCAGTTCTTC. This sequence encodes CASSLVGGIEQFF.